The clone carrying this TCR beta chain showed up just a few times. This specimen belongs to a study of CD8+ T cells in alopecia areata. The V gene lost 8 bases and the J gene lost 2 bases, with 13 bases spanning the gap. The V gene's germline CDR1 is MNHEY and CDR2 SMNVEV (reference sequence). The CDR3 covers 13 residues. This sample's treatment: oral pan-JAK inhibitor, 5-10 mg twice daily. The authors extracted RNA and reverse transcribed it into cDNA as the sequencing template. The assay was immunoSEQ multiplex PCR, and TCRdb's table has in-frame clones only and misses some. The sample includes about 210,000 clones, less than 45% seen only once; the top ten take around 2.8%.

This specimen consisted of CD4+ T cells sorted from blood, obtained at approximately week 36, from a patient treated with tofacitinib. The rearrangement links TRBV27 to TRBJ2-7; D is perhaps TRBD2 (6 bases). This receptor was identified in a human donor with alopecia areata. CDR3 sequence (DNA): TGTGCCAGCCGTAGCGGAGGGACCTACGAGCAGTACTTC. Residues: CASRSGGTYEQYF.